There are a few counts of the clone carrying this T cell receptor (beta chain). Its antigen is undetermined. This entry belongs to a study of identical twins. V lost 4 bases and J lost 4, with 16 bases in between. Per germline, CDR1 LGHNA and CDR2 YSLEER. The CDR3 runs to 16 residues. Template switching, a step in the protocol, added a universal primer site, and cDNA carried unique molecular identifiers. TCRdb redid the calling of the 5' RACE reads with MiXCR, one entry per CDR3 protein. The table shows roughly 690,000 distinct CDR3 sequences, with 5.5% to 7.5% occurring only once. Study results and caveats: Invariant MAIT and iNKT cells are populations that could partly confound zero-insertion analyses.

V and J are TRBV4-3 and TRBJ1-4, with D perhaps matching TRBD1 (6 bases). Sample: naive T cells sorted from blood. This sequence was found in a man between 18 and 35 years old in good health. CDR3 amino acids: CASSLEGQTYNEKLFF. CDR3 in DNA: TGCGCCAGCAGCCTAGAAGGACAGACTTATAATGAAAAACTGTTTTTT.